This T cell receptor beta chain was identified during a study of T-cell memory formation after mild COVID-19. TCRdb reanalysed the 5' RACE reads using MiXCR and keeps one entry per CDR3 protein. Of about 560,000 distinct CDR3 sequences listed, around 16% are singletons. Notes on the study in general: A balance of CD4 and CD8 characterized clones contracting day 15 to 85, whereas later expanders leaned CD4+. Most CD4+ clones that shrank were in CM and EM, while CD8+ ones turned up in EMRA.

Regarding this clonotype: What it binds is unknown.

J was trimmed by 4 bases and V by 4 bases; bases with no gene match: 11. This CDR3 region has 15 residues. Germline V gene sequence: CDR1 DFQATT, CDR2 SNEGSKA (reference sequence). Sequencing used PBMCs or a T cell subset sorted from them (not recorded which). The gene calls are TRBV20-1 and TRBJ2-3; TRBD2 agrees at 7 bases. The clonotype was recovered from an adult woman who had mild COVID-19 (a few samples of this study predate the infection). Cell type and time point are not known. Written as DNA, the CDR3 is TGCAGTGCTATCATCCTGGCGGGAGTCCCAGATACGCAGTATTTT. This encodes CSAIILAGVPDTQYF.